This is a list of T cell receptor beta chains from one sample in a study of identifying expanded T cells in peripheral blood. Sequencing used immunoSEQ multiplex PCR; TCRdb keeps in-frame clones, though not all of them. The sample carries some 100,000 clones, 88% recorded once. Sequenced material: blood. These receptors were taken from a person aged 18 to 70 in good health. Each CDR3 is given with its conserved first and last residue. A D gene is named only where the DNA matches it firmly. Not all rows give a size; the values are once, few, many and, for expanded clones, a class.

TRBJ1-2 | TRBD1 | TRBV11-2 | few | CASSHDRVDGYTF | TGTGCCAGCAGCCATGACAGGGTTGATGGCTACACCTTC
TRBJ1-2 | NA | TRBV28 | NA | CASSQSTALPNYGYTF | TGTGCCAGCAGCCAATCGACAGCCCTGCCAAACTATGGCTACACCTTC
TRBJ2-2 | NA | TRBV6-4 | NA | CASSAQAGNTGELFF | TGTGCCAGCAGTGCTCAAGCGGGGAACACCGGGGAGCTGTTTTTT
TRBJ1-6 | NA | TRBV6-6 | NA | CASRFPNSPLHF | TGTGCCAGCAGATTTCCGAATTCACCCCTCCACTTT
TRBJ2-1 | NA | TRBV7-9 | once | CASTVDSFHNEQFF | TGTGCCAGCACCGTGGACAGTTTCCACAATGAGCAGTTCTTC
TRBJ2-3 | TRBD1 | TRBV18 | NA | CASSPFRGQGGTDTQYF | TGTGCCAGCTCACCTTTTCGTGGACAGGGAGGCACAGATACGCAGTATTTT
TRBJ2-5 | NA | TRBV5-1 | once | CASSSDSVQETQYF | TGCGCCAGCAGCTCTGACAGCGTACAAGAGACCCAGTACTTC
TRBJ1-1 | TRBD1 | TRBV7-2 | NA | CASSLRGNGAFF | TGTGCCAGCAGTCTCAGGGGGAATGGCGCTTTCTTT
TRBJ2-5 | NA | TRBV5-1 | NA | CASSLMIGVGETQYF | TGCGCCAGCAGCTTGATGATCGGGGTAGGAGAGACCCAGTACTTC
TRBJ2-6 | NA | TRBV18 | NA | CASSTDRNGANVLTF | TGTGCCAGCTCAACCGACAGGAATGGGGCCAACGTCCTGACTTTC
TRBJ1-1 | NA | TRBV6-5 | NA | CASSSSSPQYQAFF | TGTGCCAGCAGCTCATCCTCTCCACAGTATCAAGCTTTCTTT
TRBJ2-7 | TRBD1 | TRBV10-3 | NA | CAISRTGIYEQYF | TGTGCCATCAGTCGGACAGGGATCTACGAGCAGTACTTC
TRBJ2-3 | TRBD2 | TRBV14 | NA | CASSRLAGSTDTQYF | TGTGCCAGCAGCCGCCTAGCGGGAAGTACAGATACGCAGTATTTT
TRBJ1-1 | NA | TRBV9 | NA | CASSVGLREYTEAFF | TGTGCCAGCAGCGTAGGTCTTCGGGAATACACTGAAGCTTTCTTT
TRBJ1-2 | NA | TRBV19 | NA | CASNMSGGPYGYTF | TGTGCCAGTAATATGTCGGGGGGGCCATATGGCTACACCTTC
TRBJ1-1 | NA | TRBV7-6 | NA | CASSSFKNTEAFF | TGTGCCAGCAGCTCCTTTAAAAACACTGAAGCTTTCTTT
TRBJ2-6 | NA | TRBV6-4 | NA | CASSDTGVGANVLTF | TGTGCCAGCAGTGATACGGGTGTAGGGGCCAACGTCCTGACTTTC
TRBJ1-1 | NA | TRBV18 | NA | CASSPSWQDMNTEAFF | TGTGCCAGCTCACCATCGTGGCAGGACATGAACACTGAAGCTTTCTTT
TRBJ1-1 | NA | TRBV19 | NA | CASSVSHMNTEAFF | TGTGCCAGTAGTGTTTCACACATGAACACTGAAGCTTTCTTT
TRBJ1-5 | TRBD1 | TRBV5-8 | few | CASSYTGASNQPQHF | TGTGCCAGCAGCTACACAGGGGCAAGCAATCAGCCCCAGCATTTT
TRBJ1-2 | NA | TRBV6-5 | NA | CASSRGPRDYGYTF | TGTGCCAGCAGTAGGGGACCTCGAGACTATGGCTACACCTTC
TRBJ1-5 | NA | TRBV7-9 | NA | CASSYPNQPQHF | TGTGCCAGCAGCTACCCCAATCAGCCCCAGCATTTT
TRBJ2-3 | NA | TRBV6-6 | NA | CASSSIFGDTQYF | TGTGCCAGCAGTTCCATATTTGGAGATACGCAGTATTTT
TRBJ1-4 | NA | TRBV9 | NA | CASSEDLFDEKLFF | TGTGCCAGCAGCGAGGACTTATTTGATGAAAAACTGTTTTTT
TRBJ1-3 | NA | TRBV11-2 | NA | CASSLDRTGNTIYF | TGTGCCAGCAGCTTAGACAGAACTGGAAACACCATATATTTT
TRBJ1-1 | NA | TRBV5-1 | NA | CASSLAIFSGVTEAFF | TGCGCCAGCAGCTTGGCCATTTTCTCAGGGGTCACTGAAGCTTTCTTT
TRBJ2-5 | NA | TRBV7-9 | NA | CASMVGFKETQYF | TGTGCCAGCATGGTGGGCTTTAAAGAGACCCAGTACTTC
TRBJ2-7 | NA | TRBV27 | NA | CASSLFDGSYEQYF | TGTGCCAGCAGTTTATTTGACGGTTCCTACGAGCAGTACTTC
TRBJ1-1 | NA | TRBV19 | NA | CASSIQGRKTEAFF | TGTGCCAGTAGTATTCAGGGTAGGAAAACTGAAGCTTTCTTT
TRBJ1-1 | NA | TRBV6-5 | NA | CASSRDSGGTEAFF | TGTGCCAGCAGTCGGGACTCTGGGGGCACTGAAGCTTTCTTT
TRBJ2-7 | NA | TRBV9 | NA | CASSVGPKGLYEQYF | TGTGCCAGCAGCGTAGGACCGAAAGGACTCTACGAGCAGTACTTC
TRBJ1-1 | NA | TRBV25-1 | NA | CASSEYGEFTEAFF | TGTGCCAGCAGTGAATATGGGGAGTTCACTGAAGCTTTCTTT
TRBJ1-4 | TRBD1 | TRBV6-6 | NA | CASSQAGQGYEKLFF | TGTGCCAGCAGCCAGGCGGGACAGGGGTATGAAAAACTGTTTTTT
TRBJ2-2 | TRBD2 | TRBV10-2 | NA | CASSVAGNTGELFF | TGCGCCAGCAGCGTAGCGGGGAACACCGGGGAGCTGTTTTTT
TRBJ1-1 | TRBD1 | TRBV2 | few | CASNWDRGRGGAFF | TGTGCCAGCAACTGGGACAGGGGGCGCGGGGGAGCTTTCTTT
TRBJ1-2 | NA | TRBV6-1 | NA | CASSEAYRVHYGYTF | TGTGCCAGCAGTGAAGCTTATCGGGTACACTATGGCTACACCTTC
TRBJ1-2 | NA | TRBV5-4 | NA | CASSLQGAYGYTF | TGTGCCAGCAGCTTGCAGGGAGCCTATGGCTACACCTTC
TRBJ2-5 | TRBD2 | TRBV7-3 | NA | CASSSGTSGRAKGETQYF | TGTGCCAGCAGCTCCGGGACTAGCGGGAGGGCCAAGGGAGAGACCCAGTACTTC
TRBJ1-5 | TRBD1 | TRBV19 | NA | CASSITTGGAGNQPQHF | TGTGCCAGTAGTATAACTACAGGGGGCGCGGGCAATCAGCCCCAGCATTTT
TRBJ2-7 | NA | TRBV2 | NA | CASSEAGVTGEQYF | TGTGCCAGCAGTGAAGCGGGAGTGACAGGCGAGCAGTACTTC